The subject of this entry is one TCR beta chain. What it binds is unknown. V was pared by 3 bases and J by 5 bases, with 11 bases between. This CDR3 contains 13 residues. The germline V gene encodes CDR1 MDHEN and CDR2 SYDVKM. The protocol was immunoSEQ multiplex PCR, while the TCRdb copy is restricted to in-frame clones and leaves out a portion. The sample lists roughly 75,000 clones; approximately 94% were seen once. The sample originates from a study of cytomegalovirus exposure and HLA in healthy donors. Study outcomes and limitations: Rarity marked most TCR sequences, yet some public TCRs occurred in many donors. The classifier was said to identify cytomegalovirus status with high specificity and sensitivity.

The material sequenced was PBMCs. V and J are TRBV28 and TRBJ2-7; no firm D call. The receptor comes from a woman aged 18-29 years in good health and CMV-seropositive. The CDR3 is CASSFGGENEQYF. The CDR3 nucleotides are TGTGCCAGCAGTTTTGGCGGAGAGAACGAGCAGTACTTC.